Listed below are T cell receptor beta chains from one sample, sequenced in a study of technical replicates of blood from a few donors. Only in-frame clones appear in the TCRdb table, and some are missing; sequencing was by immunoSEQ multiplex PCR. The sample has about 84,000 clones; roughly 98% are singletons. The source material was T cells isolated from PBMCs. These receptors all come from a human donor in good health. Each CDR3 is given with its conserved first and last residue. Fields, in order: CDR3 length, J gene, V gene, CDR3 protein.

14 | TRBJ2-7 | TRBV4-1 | CASSQEEGTYEQYF
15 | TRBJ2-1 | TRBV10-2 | CASMGTGGTYNEQFF
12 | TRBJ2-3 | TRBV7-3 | CASSGDTGAQYF
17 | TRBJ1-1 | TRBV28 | CASSFPGQGALNTEAFF
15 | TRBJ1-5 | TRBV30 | CAWTLRGQGSQPQHF
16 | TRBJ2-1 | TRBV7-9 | CASSLAGRSSYNEQFF
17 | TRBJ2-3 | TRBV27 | CASNKILPRGPTDTQYF
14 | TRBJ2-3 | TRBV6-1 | CASRAIAVTDTQYF
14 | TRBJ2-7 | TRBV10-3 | CAINDSGSSYEQYF
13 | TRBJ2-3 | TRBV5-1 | CASSFERLDTQYF
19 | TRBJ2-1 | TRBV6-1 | CASSVSGTSGTHLSNEQFF
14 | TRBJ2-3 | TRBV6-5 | CASSSGTEMGTQYF
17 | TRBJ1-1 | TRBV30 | CAWSVSITGTTNTEAFF
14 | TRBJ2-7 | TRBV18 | CASSPDRSSYEQYF
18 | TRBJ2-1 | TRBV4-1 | CASSQVVTSGSSYNEQFF
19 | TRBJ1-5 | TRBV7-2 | CASSLLWRGQGRFNQPQHF
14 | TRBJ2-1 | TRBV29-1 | CSVVLGLAAVEQFF
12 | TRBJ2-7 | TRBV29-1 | CSVGDISYEQYF
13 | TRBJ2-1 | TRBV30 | CAGTGGPYNEQFF
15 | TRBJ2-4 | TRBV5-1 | CASSLAFQGSDIQYF
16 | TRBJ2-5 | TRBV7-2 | CASSLEGLAAQETQYF
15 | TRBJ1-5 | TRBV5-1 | CASSAEGQSNQPQHF
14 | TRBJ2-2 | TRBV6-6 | CASSYDQRTGELFF
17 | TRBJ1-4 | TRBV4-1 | CASRLTGVGVANEKLFF
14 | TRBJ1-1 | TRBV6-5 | CASLSKQVNTEAFF
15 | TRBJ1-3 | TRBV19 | CASSIGVASGNTIYF
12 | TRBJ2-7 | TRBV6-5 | CASSDRGHEQYF
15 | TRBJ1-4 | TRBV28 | CASRLGGGYYEKLFF
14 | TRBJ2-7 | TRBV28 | CASRRQVASYEQYF
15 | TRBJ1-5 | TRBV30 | CAWRSRFYSNQPQHF
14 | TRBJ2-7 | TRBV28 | CASSPTGEAYEQYF
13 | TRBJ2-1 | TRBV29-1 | CRVTGHSYNEQFF
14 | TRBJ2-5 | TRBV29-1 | CSVEVPGHQETQYF
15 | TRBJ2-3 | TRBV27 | CASTPTAGATDTQYF